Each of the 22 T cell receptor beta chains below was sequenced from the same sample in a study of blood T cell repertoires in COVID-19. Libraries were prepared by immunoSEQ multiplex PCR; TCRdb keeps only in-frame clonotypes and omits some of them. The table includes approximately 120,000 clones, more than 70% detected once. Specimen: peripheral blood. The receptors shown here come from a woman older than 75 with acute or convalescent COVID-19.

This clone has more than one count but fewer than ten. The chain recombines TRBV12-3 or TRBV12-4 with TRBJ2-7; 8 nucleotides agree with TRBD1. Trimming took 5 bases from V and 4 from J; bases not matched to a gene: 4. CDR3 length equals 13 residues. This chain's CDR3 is CASSTTGEYEQYF. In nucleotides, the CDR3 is TGTGCCAGCAGTACGACAGGGGAGTACGAGCAGTACTTC.

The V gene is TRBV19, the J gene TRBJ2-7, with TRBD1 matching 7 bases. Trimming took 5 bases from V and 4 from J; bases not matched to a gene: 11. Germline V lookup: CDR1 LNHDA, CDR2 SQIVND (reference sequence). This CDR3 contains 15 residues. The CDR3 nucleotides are TGTGCCAGTAGTCCCCGGGACAGTTTCCTATACGAGCAGTACTTC. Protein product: CASSPRDSFLYEQYF.

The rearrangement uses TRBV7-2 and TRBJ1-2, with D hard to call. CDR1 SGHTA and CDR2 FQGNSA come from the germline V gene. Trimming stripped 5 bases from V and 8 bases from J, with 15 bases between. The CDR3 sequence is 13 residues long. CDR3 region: CASSLGREGGYTF. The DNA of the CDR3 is TGTGCCAGCAGCCTCGGACGGGAAGGAGGCTACACCTTC. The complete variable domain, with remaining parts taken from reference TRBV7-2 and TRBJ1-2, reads GAGVSQSPSNKVTEKGKDVELRCDPISGHTALYWYRQSLGQGLEFLIYFQGNSAPDKSGLPSDRFSAERTGGSVSTLTIQRTQQEDSAVYLCASSLGREGGYTFGSGTRLTVV.

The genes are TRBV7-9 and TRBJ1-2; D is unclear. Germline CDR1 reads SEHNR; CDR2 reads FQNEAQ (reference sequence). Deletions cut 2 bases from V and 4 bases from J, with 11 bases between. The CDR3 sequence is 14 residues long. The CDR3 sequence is CASSLSGEIYGYTF. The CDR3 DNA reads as TGTGCCAGCAGCTTATCCGGGGAGATCTATGGCTACACCTTC. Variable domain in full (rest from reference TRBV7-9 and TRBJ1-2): DTGVSQNPRHKITKRGQNVTFRCDPISEHNRLYWYRQTLGQGPEFLTYFQNEAQLEKSRLLSDRFSAERPKGSFSTLEIQRTEQGDSAMYLCASSLSGEIYGYTFGSGTRLTVV.

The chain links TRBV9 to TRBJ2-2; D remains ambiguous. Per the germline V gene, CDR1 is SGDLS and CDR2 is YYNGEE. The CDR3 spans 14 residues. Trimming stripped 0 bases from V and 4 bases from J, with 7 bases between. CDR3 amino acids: CASSVAGVTGELFF. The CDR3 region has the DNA TGTGCCAGCAGCGTAGCAGGCGTCACCGGGGAGCTGTTTTTT.

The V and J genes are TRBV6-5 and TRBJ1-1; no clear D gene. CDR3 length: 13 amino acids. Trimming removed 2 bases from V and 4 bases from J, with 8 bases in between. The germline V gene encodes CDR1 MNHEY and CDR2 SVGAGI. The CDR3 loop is CASSYRGPTEAFF. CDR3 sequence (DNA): TGTGCCAGCAGTTACCGTGGGCCCACTGAAGCTTTCTTT.

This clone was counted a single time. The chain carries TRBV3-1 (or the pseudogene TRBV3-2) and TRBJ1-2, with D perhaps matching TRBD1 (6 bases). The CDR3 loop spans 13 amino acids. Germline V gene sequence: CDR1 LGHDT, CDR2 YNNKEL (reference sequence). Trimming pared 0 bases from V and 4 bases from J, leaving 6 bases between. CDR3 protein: CASSQDRGYGYTF. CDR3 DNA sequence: TGTGCCAGCAGCCAAGACAGGGGCTATGGCTACACCTTC.

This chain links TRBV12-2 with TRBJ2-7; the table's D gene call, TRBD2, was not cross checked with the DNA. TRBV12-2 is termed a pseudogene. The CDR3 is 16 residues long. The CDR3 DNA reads TGTGCAAGTCGCTTGGCCCTAGCGGAACGGGAAGAAGAGCAGTACTTC. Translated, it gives CASRLALAEREEEQYF.

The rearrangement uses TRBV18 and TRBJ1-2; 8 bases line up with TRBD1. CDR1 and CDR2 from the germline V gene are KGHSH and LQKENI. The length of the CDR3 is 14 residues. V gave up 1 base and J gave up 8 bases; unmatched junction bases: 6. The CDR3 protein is CASSPQETGVGYTF. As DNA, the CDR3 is TGTGCCAGCTCACCACAAGAGACAGGGGTAGGCTACACCTTC.

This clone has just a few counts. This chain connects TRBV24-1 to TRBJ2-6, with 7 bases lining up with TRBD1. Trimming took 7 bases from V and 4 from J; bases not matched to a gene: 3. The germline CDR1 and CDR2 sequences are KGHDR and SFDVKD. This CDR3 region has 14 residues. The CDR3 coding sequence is TGTGCCACCAGCGGGACAGCGGGGGCCAACGTCCTGACTTTC. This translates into CATSGTAGANVLTF.

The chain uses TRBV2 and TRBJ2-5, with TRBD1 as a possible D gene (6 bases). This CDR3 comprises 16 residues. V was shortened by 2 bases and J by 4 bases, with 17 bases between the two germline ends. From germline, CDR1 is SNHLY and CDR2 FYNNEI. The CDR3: CASSERFLEDRETQYF. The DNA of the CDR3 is TGTGCCAGCAGTGAACGGTTTCTGGAGGACAGAGAGACCCAGTACTTC. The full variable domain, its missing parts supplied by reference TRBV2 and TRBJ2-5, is EPEVTQTPSHQVTQMGQEVILRCVPISNHLYFYWYRQILGQKVEFLVSFYNNEISEKSEIFDDQFSVERPDGSNFTLKIRSTKLEDSAMYFCASSERFLEDRETQYFGPGTRLLVL.

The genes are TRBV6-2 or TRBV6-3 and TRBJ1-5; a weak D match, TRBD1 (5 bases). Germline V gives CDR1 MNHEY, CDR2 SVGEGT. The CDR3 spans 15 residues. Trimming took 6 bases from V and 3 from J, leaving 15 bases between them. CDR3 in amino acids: CASSQRGTINQPQHF. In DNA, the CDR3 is TGTGCCAGCAGCCAAAGGGGAACCATCAATCAGCCCCAGCATTTT.

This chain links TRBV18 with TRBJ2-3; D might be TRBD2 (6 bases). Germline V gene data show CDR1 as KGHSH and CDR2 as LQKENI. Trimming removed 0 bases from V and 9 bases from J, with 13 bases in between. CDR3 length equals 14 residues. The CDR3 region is CASSPPGLAGTQYF. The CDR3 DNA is TGTGCCAGCTCACCACCGGGCCTGGCGGGGACGCAGTATTTT.

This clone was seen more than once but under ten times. The CDR3 region is CASSPLEVQGANTEAFF. In nucleotides, the CDR3 is TGTGCCAGCTCACCACTCGAGGTGCAGGGGGCGAACACTGAAGCTTTCTTT. The genes are TRBV18 and TRBJ1-1, with 8 bases aligning to TRBD1. Unmatched junction bases numbered 8, after V lost 1 base and J lost 1 base. This CDR3 has 17 amino acids. Per germline, CDR1 KGHSH and CDR2 LQKENI.

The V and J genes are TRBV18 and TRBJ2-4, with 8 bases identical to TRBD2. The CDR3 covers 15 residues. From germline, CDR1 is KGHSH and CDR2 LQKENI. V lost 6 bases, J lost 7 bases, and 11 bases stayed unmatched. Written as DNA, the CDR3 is TGTGCCAGCTCCCGGCCCGGGGGGGATGGGAACATTCAGTACTTC. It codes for CASSRPGGDGNIQYF.

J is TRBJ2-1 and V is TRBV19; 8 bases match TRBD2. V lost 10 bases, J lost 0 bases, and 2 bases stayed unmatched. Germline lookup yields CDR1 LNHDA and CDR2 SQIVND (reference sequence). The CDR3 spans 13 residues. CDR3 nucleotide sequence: TGTGCCATCGGGGGGGGCTCCTACAATGAGCAGTTCTTC. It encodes CAIGGGSYNEQFF.

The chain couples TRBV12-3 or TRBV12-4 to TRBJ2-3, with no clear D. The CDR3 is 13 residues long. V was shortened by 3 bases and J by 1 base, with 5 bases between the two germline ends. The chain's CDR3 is CASSFRGTDTQYF. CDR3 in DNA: TGTGCCAGCAGTTTCCGTGGCACAGATACGCAGTATTTT.

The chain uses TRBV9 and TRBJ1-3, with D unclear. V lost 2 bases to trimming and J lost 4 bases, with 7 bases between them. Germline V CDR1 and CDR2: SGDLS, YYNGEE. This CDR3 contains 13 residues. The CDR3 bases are TGTGCCAGCAGCGTCTCGAGAGGAAACACCATATATTTT. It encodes CASSVSRGNTIYF.

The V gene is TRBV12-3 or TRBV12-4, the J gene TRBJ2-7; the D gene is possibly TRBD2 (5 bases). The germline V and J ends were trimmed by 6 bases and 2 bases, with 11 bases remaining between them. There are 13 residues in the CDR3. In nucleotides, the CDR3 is TGTGCCAGCAGATATGAGGGCCCCTACGAGCAGTACTTC. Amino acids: CASRYEGPYEQYF.

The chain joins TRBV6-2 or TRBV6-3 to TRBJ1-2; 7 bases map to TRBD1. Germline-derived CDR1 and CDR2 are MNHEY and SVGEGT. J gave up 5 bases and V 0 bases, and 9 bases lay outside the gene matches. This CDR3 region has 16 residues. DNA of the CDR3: TGTGCCAGCAGTTACTCGACTGGACAGGTGTCATATGGCTACACCTTC. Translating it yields CASSYSTGQVSYGYTF.

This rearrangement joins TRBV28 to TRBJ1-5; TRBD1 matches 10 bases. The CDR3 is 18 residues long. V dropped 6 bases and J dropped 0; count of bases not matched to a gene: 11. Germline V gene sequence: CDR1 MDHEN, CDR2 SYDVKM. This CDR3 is CASRKTGGAGYSNQPQHF. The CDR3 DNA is TGTGCCAGCAGGAAGACAGGGGGCGCGGGGTATAGCAATCAGCCCCAGCATTTT.

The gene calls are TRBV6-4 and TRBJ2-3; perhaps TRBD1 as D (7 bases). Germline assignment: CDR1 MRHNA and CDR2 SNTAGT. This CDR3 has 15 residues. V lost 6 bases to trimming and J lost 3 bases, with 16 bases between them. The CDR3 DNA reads TGTGCCAGCAGCCAACACAGGGGAGGAACAGATACGCAGTATTTT. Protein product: CASSQHRGGTDTQYF.